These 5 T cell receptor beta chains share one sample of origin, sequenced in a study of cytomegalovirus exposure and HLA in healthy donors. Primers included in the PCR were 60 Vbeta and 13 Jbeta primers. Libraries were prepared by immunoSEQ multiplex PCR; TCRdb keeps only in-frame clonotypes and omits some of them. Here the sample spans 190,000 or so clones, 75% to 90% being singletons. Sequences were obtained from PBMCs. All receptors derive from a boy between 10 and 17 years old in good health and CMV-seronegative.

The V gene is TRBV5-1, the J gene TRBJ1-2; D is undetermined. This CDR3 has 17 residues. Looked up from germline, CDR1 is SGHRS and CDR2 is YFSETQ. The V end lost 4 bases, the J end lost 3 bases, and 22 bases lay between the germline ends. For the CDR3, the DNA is TGCGCCAGCAGCCACGCCGGGTCCCTTCTTTCGGACTATGGCTACACCTTC. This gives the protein CASSHAGSLLSDYGYTF.

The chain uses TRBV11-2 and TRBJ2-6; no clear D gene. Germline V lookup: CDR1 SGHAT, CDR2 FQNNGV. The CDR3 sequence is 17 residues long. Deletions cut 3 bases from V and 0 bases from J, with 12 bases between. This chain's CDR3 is CASSFSNGYSGANVLTF. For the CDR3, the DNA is TGTGCCAGCAGCTTCTCCAACGGGTACTCTGGGGCCAACGTCCTGACTTTC.

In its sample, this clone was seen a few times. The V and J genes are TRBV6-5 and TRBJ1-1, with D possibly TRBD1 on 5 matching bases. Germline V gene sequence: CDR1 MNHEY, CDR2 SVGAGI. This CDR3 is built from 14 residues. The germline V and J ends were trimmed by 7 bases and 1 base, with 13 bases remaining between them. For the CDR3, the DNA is TGTGCCAGCACCGATACAGGAGCGAACACTGAAGCTTTCTTT. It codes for CASTDTGANTEAFF.

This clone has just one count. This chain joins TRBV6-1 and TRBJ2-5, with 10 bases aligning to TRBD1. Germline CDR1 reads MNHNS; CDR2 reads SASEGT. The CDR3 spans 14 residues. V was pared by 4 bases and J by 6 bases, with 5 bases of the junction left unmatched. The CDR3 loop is CASSGQGATKTQYF. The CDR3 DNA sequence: TGTGCCAGCAGTGGACAGGGGGCAACGAAGACCCAGTACTTC.

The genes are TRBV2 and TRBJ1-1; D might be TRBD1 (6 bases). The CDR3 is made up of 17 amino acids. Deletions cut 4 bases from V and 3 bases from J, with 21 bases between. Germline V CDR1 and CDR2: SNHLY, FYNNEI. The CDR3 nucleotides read TGTGCCAGCAGTGGAGGCTTCCTGACAGGCTCACACACTGAAGCTTTCTTT. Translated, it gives CASSGGFLTGSHTEAFF.